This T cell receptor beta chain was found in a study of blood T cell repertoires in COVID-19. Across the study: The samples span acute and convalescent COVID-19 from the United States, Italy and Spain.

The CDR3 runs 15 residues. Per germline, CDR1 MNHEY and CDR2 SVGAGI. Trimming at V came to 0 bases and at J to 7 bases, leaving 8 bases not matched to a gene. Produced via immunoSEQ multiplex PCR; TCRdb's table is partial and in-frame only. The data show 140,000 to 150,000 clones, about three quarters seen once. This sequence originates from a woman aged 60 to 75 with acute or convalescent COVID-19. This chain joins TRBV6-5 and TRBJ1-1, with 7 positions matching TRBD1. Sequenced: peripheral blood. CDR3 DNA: TGTGCCAGCAGTTACTCGACAAGGGGGCAAGGTGAAGCTTTCTTT. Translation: CASSYSTRGQGEAFF.